The clone carrying this T cell receptor beta chain was detected only a few times. The data are from a study of response to subunit inactivated influenza vaccine. TCRdb ran MiXCR on the RT-PCR reads and lists one entry per CDR3 protein. There are about half a million distinct CDR3 sequences in the sample; roughly 11% occur only once, and 12% lies in the top ten. Sequenced here: PBMCs from blood, sampled roughly 46 days after vaccination. This clonotype originated in a man aged 45-65 years who received an inactivated influenza vaccine.

CDR3 DNA: TGTGCCAGCAGACTGACACGGAGGAGTGAAAAACTGTTTTTT. Residues: CASRLTRRSEKLFF. The gene calls are TRBV12-3 or TRBV12-4 and TRBJ1-4; D call uncertain. V was pared by 6 bases and J by 7 bases, with 15 bases between. CDR3 length: 14 amino acids.